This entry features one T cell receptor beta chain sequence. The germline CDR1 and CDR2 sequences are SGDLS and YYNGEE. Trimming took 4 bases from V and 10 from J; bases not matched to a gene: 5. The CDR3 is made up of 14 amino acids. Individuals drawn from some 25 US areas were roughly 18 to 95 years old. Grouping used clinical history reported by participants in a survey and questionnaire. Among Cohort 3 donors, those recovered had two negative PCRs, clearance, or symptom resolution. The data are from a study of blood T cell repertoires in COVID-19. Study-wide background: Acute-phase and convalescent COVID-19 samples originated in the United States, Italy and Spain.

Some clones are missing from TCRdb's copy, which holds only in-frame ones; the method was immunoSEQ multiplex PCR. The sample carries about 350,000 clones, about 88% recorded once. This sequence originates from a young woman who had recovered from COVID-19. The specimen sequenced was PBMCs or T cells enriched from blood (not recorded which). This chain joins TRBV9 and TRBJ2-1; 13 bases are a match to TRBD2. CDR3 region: CASSITGLAGEQFF. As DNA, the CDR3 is TGTGCCAGCAGCATCACGGGACTAGCGGGGGAGCAGTTCTTC. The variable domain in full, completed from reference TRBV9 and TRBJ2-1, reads DSGVTQTPKHLITATGQRVTLRCSPRSGDLSVYWYQQSLDQGLQFLIQYYNGEERAKGNILERFSAQQFPDLHSELNLSSLELGDSALYFCASSITGLAGEQFFGPGTRLTVL.